The 29 T cell receptor beta chains listed next were all sequenced from one sample in a study of blood T cell repertoires in COVID-19. The table came from immunoSEQ multiplex PCR; TCRdb's copy has only in-frame clones and leaves some out. The sample holds some 190,000 clones; approximately 86% are singletons and the top ten take 1.1%. Sequencing was performed on peripheral blood. These receptors came from a man under 40 with acute or convalescent COVID-19.

The chain uses TRBV20-1 and TRBJ1-4; the D is unclear. V dropped 0 bases and J dropped 8 bases, with 4 bases sitting between them. The CDR3 sequence is 11 residues long. Germline V gives CDR1 DFQATT, CDR2 SNEGSKA (reference sequence). CDR3 sequence (DNA): TGCAGTGCTAGAGACCGGGAAAAACTGTTTTTT. Translating it yields CSARDREKLFF.

The chain uses TRBV2 and TRBJ2-1; 7 nucleotides match TRBD2. The CDR3 extends over 16 amino acids. Trimming at V came to 4 bases and at J to 6 bases, leaving 12 bases not matched to a gene. CDR1 and CDR2 (germline): SNHLY, FYNNEI. The CDR3 DNA reads as TGTGCCAGCAGTGTGAAGACCGGGGGGTCGGGCAATGAGCAGTTCTTC. This sequence encodes CASSVKTGGSGNEQFF.

The genes are TRBV5-6 and TRBJ1-6; tentatively, D is TRBD1 (5 bases). CDR1 and CDR2 (germline): SGHDT, YYEEEE. Deletions cut 3 bases from V and 0 bases from J, with 13 bases between. The CDR3 covers 17 residues. The CDR3 DNA follows: TGTGCCAGCAGCTCGGGGGGATTGGGCTCCTATAATTCACCCCTCCACTTT. This codes for CASSSGGLGSYNSPLHF.

This chain connects TRBV7-2 to TRBJ1-2, with 7 bases identical to TRBD1. The germline V gene has CDR1 SGHTA and CDR2 FQGNSA. CDR3 length equals 14 residues. The V segment lost 4 bases and the J segment 5 bases; nucleotides outside the gene matches: 7. DNA for the CDR3: TGTGCCAGCAGCTGGGGACAGACTGATTATGGCTACACCTTC. Translating gives CASSWGQTDYGYTF.

The chain carries TRBV30 and TRBJ1-1; 7 bases are a match to TRBD1. From germline, CDR1 is GTSNPN and CDR2 SVGIG (reference sequence). V shed 8 bases, J shed 1 base, and the junction held 1 base outside the gene matches. This CDR3 is 11 amino acids long. The CDR3: CAGTENTEAFF. The CDR3 DNA reads TGTGCCGGGACAGAGAACACTGAAGCTTTCTTT. The whole variable domain, filled in from reference TRBV30 and TRBJ1-1, reads SQTIHQWPATLVQPVGSPLSLECTVEGTSNPNLYWYRQAAGRGLQLLFYSVGIGQISSEVPQNLSASRPQDRQFILSSKKLLLSDSGFYLCAGTENTEAFFGQGTRLTVV.

The J gene is TRBJ2-6, the V gene TRBV6-5; D uncertain. From germline, CDR1 is MNHEY and CDR2 SVGAGI. This CDR3 comprises 12 residues. Trimming cost V 7 bases and J 8 bases, with 9 bases left between them. CDR3 DNA sequence: TGTGCCAGCAAATCGGAGCCCAACGTCCTGACTTTC. It encodes CASKSEPNVLTF.

This rearrangement joins TRBV15 to TRBJ1-5, with D uncertain. V shed 2 bases and J shed 7 bases, with 12 bases lying between them. CDR3 length: 14 amino acids. Germline V gene sequence: CDR1 LNHNV, CDR2 YYDKDF (reference sequence). CDR3 protein: CATSRSQTGQPQHF. The CDR3 nucleotides are TGTGCCACCAGCAGATCCCAGACCGGGCAGCCCCAGCATTTT.

As for this clone: Other DNA sequences in the same sample also yield this CDR3. The gene calls are TRBV19 and TRBJ1-3, with D possibly being TRBD1 (5 bases). Germline V gene lookup returns CDR1 LNHDA and CDR2 SQIVND (reference sequence). V was cut by 4 bases and J by 4 bases, with 11 bases left in between. This CDR3 has 14 amino acids. The chain's CDR3 is CASSSGASGNTIYF. The CDR3 DNA is TGTGCCAGTAGTAGTGGGGCCTCCGGAAACACCATATATTTT.

The chain uses TRBV4-2 and TRBJ2-1; D is undetermined. The ends were cut back, 1 base at V and 0 bases at J, with 10 bases in the middle. The germline V gene has CDR1 LGHNA and CDR2 YNFKEQ. CDR3 length equals 16 residues. This CDR3 reads CASSQVSESSYNEQFF. The DNA of the CDR3 is TGTGCCAGCAGCCAAGTTTCGGAGAGCTCCTACAATGAGCAGTTCTTC.

V is TRBV28 and J is TRBJ2-1; D is unresolved. V was clipped by 5 bases and J by 3 bases, with 5 bases between them. CDR1 and CDR2 from the germline V gene are MDHEN and SYDVKM. This CDR3 is 12 amino acids long. The CDR3 region has the DNA TGTGCCAGCAGTAGGAGCTACAATGAGCAGTTCTTC. Translated: CASSRSYNEQFF.

The count of this clone is one. The chain joins TRBV3-1 (or the pseudogene TRBV3-2) to TRBJ1-2, with 10 bases lining up with TRBD1. The CDR3 spans 13 residues. J lost 8 bases, V lost 6 bases, and 6 bases had no gene match. Germline CDR1 LGHDT, CDR2 YNNKEL (reference sequence). CDR3 DNA: TGTGCCAGCAGGTGGACAGGGGGGGAAGGCTACACCTTC. Its protein product is CASRWTGGEGYTF.

The rearrangement uses TRBV11-1 and TRBJ2-7; no reliable D call. CDR3 size: 14 residues. CDR1 SGHAT and CDR2 FQDESV come from the germline V gene (reference sequence). Trimming took off 5 bases at V and 0 bases at J, with 11 bases between the two ends. The CDR3 bases are TGTGCCAGCAGCACCCTACCGAGCTCCTACGAGCAGTACTTC. Its translation: CASSTLPSSYEQYF.

This clone was found once. The V call is TRBV15, the J call TRBJ1-1; possible D gene TRBD1, 6 bases. The CDR3 length is 14 residues. V was clipped by 1 base and J by 5 bases, with 11 bases between them. Germline V gene sequence: CDR1 LNHNV, CDR2 YYDKDF (reference sequence). This CDR3 reads CATSRVLQGTEAFF. In DNA, the CDR3 is TGTGCCACCAGCAGAGTGTTGCAGGGGACTGAAGCTTTCTTT.

This clone was observed a few times. This chain links TRBV7-8 with TRBJ2-2; D may be TRBD2 (5 bases). Germline loops: CDR1 SGHVS, CDR2 FQNEAQ. This CDR3 is 14 amino acids long. The ends were cut back, 8 bases at V and 1 base at J, with 11 bases in the middle. CDR3 sequence reads: CASAGSQNTGELFF. CDR3 DNA: TGTGCCAGCGCGGGCTCCCAGAACACCGGGGAGCTGTTTTTT.

V is TRBV2 and J is TRBJ2-2; 7 bases map to TRBD2. The CDR3 consists of 15 residues. Per germline, CDR1 SNHLY and CDR2 FYNNEI. With V trimmed by 5 bases and J by 2 bases, 5 bases remained unmatched. CDR3 residues: CASSKERGNTGELFF. CDR3 coding DNA: TGTGCCAGCAGTAAGGAGCGGGGAAACACCGGGGAGCTGTTTTTT.

The V call is TRBV27, the J call TRBJ2-7, with TRBD2 identical over 11 bases. The CDR3 contains 15 residues. Germline V gene sequence: CDR1 MNHEY, CDR2 SMNVEV (reference sequence). Losses at the gene ends were 3 bases for V and 3 bases for J; bases not matched to a gene: 4. The CDR3 spells CASSFVAGGDYEQYF. In nucleotides, the CDR3 is TGTGCCAGCAGTTTCGTAGCGGGGGGGGACTACGAGCAGTACTTC.

This clone was counted a single time. The chain uses TRBV6-2 or TRBV6-3 and TRBJ1-2; D not certain. Between the trimmed V and J ends, which lost 2 bases and 6 bases, there was a span of 10 bases. This CDR3 is built from 13 residues. Germline CDR1 is MNHEY and CDR2 is SVGEGT. This CDR3 reads CASSYLRSNGYTF. Written as DNA, the CDR3 is TGTGCCAGCAGTTACCTACGCTCCAATGGCTACACCTTC.

A few counts support this clone. Other nucleotide sequences from this sample produce the same CDR3. The chain couples TRBV9 to TRBJ2-1, with D possibly being TRBD2 (5 bases). This CDR3 region has 15 residues. With 5 bases removed from V and 0 bases from J, the gap between germline ends came to 12 bases. The germline V gene encodes CDR1 SGDLS and CDR2 YYNGEE. CDR3 in DNA: TGTGCCAGCAGTGCTACGGGGAGCTCCTACAATGAGCAGTTCTTC. It translates to CASSATGSSYNEQFF.

The rearrangement links TRBV9 to TRBJ1-5, with unresolved D. In germline, CDR1 is SGDLS, CDR2 YYNGEE. The V end was cut by 2 bases, the J end by 1 base, with 10 bases between. This CDR3 has 15 residues. CDR3 protein: CASSVGESSNQPQHF. The CDR3 nucleotides are TGTGCCAGCAGCGTCGGGGAATCGAGCAATCAGCCCCAGCATTTT.

The chain uses TRBV5-1 and TRBJ2-3; D is undetermined. V dropped 4 bases and J dropped 0 bases, with 9 bases sitting between them. This CDR3 contains 14 residues. Germline V gene lookup returns CDR1 SGHRS and CDR2 YFSETQ. CDR3 in amino acids: CASSRLKSTDTQYF. The CDR3 nucleotides read TGCGCCAGCAGCCGACTCAAGAGCACAGATACGCAGTATTTT.

This rearrangement joins TRBV19 to TRBJ1-5, with D possibly matching TRBD1 (5 bases). Germline V gene sequence: CDR1 LNHDA, CDR2 SQIVND (reference sequence). The CDR3 is made up of 14 amino acids. The V end lost 7 bases, the J end lost 4 bases, and 14 bases lay between the germline ends. DNA for the CDR3: TGTGCCAGTACGGAACAGGCCGGAAATCAGCCCCAGCATTTT. This sequence encodes CASTEQAGNQPQHF.

The chain combines TRBV5-1 with TRBJ1-1, with 8 bases fitting TRBD1. The CDR3 totals 15 residues. Trimming took 3 bases from V and 5 from J; bases not matched to a gene: 9. Germline V CDR1 and CDR2: SGHRS, YFSETQ. The CDR3 here is CASSSTGAVETEAFF. Here the CDR3 DNA reads TGCGCCAGCAGCTCGACAGGGGCGGTAGAGACTGAAGCTTTCTTT.

The chain carries TRBV6-5 and TRBJ2-3; weak D call: TRBD2 (5 bases). This CDR3 comprises 15 residues. Germline values: CDR1 MNHEY, CDR2 SVGAGI. V lost 4 bases, J lost 1 base, and 12 bases lay in between. The CDR3 reads CASSSHTRRTDTQYF. For the CDR3, the DNA is TGTGCCAGCAGTTCCCATACTAGACGCACAGATACGCAGTATTTT.

The chain is built from TRBV2 and TRBJ1-2; no firm D call. Germline V CDR1 and CDR2: SNHLY, FYNNEI. CDR3 length: 13 residues. V was shortened by 5 bases and J by 4 bases, with 11 bases between the two germline ends. The CDR3 coding sequence is TGTGCCAGCAGTCGGGGATCGGGCTATGGCTACACCTTC. As protein: CASSRGSGYGYTF.

The rearrangement links TRBV7-9 to TRBJ2-1; a weak D match, TRBD1 (5 bases). Germline CDR1 is SEHNR and CDR2 is FQNEAQ (reference sequence). This CDR3 has 13 residues. Trimming left V 6 bases short and J 5 bases short, with 11 bases between. The CDR3 bases are TGTGCCAGCAGAATCTTAGGGGACAATGAGCAGTTCTTC. Its translation: CASRILGDNEQFF.

V is TRBV7-9 and J is TRBJ1-1; weak D call: TRBD1 (5 bases). The V and J ends lost 7 bases and 0 bases respectively, with 12 bases between them. The CDR3 length is 14 residues. Germline CDR1 reads SEHNR; CDR2 reads FQNEAQ (reference sequence). The CDR3 DNA reads TGTGCCAGCACCGCAGGGAGGGTGAACACTGAAGCTTTCTTT. It encodes CASTAGRVNTEAFF.

This chain connects TRBV4-1 to TRBJ2-5, with 8 positions matching TRBD1. CDR3 length: 14 residues. Germline V CDR1 and CDR2: MGHRA, YSYEKL. With 4 bases clipped from V and 5 bases from J, the junction kept 6 bases outside the gene matches. The CDR3 DNA reads TGCGCCAGCAGCCTAACAGGGGGAAGGGAGACCCAGTACTTC. It yields the protein CASSLTGGRETQYF.

The gene calls are TRBV6-5 and TRBJ1-1, with D tentatively TRBD1 (5 bases). The CDR3 sequence is 15 residues long. V dropped 7 bases and J dropped 0 bases, with 15 bases sitting between them. The germline CDR1 and CDR2 sequences are MNHEY and SVGAGI. The CDR3 loop is CASKGQVNMNTEAFF. The CDR3 DNA reads as TGTGCCAGCAAGGGGCAGGTTAACATGAACACTGAAGCTTTCTTT.

This clone was found a few times. The J gene is TRBJ1-1, the V gene TRBV25-1; 9 nucleotides match TRBD1. V was clipped by 2 bases and J by 6 bases; unmatched bases: 7. The CDR3 has 15 residues. CDR1 is MGHDK, CDR2 SYGVNS, per germline. In DNA form, the CDR3 reads TGTGCCAGCAGTGAAAGAAGGGACAGGGTATCTGAAGCTTTCTTT. Translating gives CASSERRDRVSEAFF. Complete variable domain (other parts from reference TRBV25-1 and TRBJ1-1): EADIYQTPRYLVIGTGKKITLECSQTMGHDKMYWYQQDPGMELHLIHYSYGVNSTEKGDLSSESTVSRIRTEHFPLTLESARPSHTSQYLCASSERRDRVSEAFFGQGTRLTVV.